One sample yielded the 3 T cell receptor beta chains listed below, sequenced in a study of T cells after yellow fever vaccination. TCRdb itself ran the 5' RACE reads through MiXCR, one entry per CDR3 protein. Of 400,000 or so distinct CDR3 sequences detected, 18% appear once; the ten largest clones hold roughly a sixth. The sequences come from PBMCs, collected before the yellow fever booster vaccination. Receptors were obtained from a young man who received the YFV17D yellow fever vaccine.

This chain links TRBV5-1 with TRBJ2-3; D perhaps matches TRBD1 (8 bases). Germline V gene sequence: CDR1 SGHRS, CDR2 YFSETQ. V lost 4 bases and J 4 bases, leaving 19 bases between the germline ends. The CDR3 runs to 16 residues. CDR3 in amino acids: CASSRGAGGAPDTQYF. The CDR3 coding sequence is TGCGCCAGCAGCCGGGGGGCAGGGGGCGCCCCAGATACGCAGTATTTT.

The V gene is TRBV7-8, the J gene TRBJ2-2; 9 nucleotides line up with TRBD1. CDR1 and CDR2 (germline): SGHVS, FQNEAQ. The CDR3 contains 17 residues. With 2 bases clipped from V and 2 bases from J, the junction kept 6 bases outside the gene matches. The CDR3 protein is CASSLMGQGLNTGELFF. CDR3 bases: TGTGCCAGCAGCTTAATGGGACAGGGATTAAACACCGGGGAGCTGTTTTTT.

There are many counts of this clonotype. The chain has TRBV20-1 and TRBJ2-7, with 7 positions matching TRBD2. Trimming at V came to 1 base and at J to 4 bases, leaving 1 base not matched to a gene. This CDR3 is built from 12 residues. Germline V gene data show CDR1 as DFQATT and CDR2 as SNEGSKA (reference sequence). The CDR3, as DNA: TGCAGTGCTAGAGTGCGGGGGTACGAGCAGTACGTC. Amino acids: CSARVRGYEQYV.